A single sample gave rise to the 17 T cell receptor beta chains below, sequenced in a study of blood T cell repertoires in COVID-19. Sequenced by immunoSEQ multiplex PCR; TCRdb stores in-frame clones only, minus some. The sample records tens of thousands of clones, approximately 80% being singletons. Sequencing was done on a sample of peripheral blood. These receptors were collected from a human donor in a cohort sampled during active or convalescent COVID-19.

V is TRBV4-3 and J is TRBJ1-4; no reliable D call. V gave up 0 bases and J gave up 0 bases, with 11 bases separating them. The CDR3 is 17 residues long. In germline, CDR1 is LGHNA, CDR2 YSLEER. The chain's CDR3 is CASSQETGTATNEKLFF. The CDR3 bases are TGCGCCAGCAGCCAAGAAACGGGAACCGCAACTAATGAAAAACTGTTTTTT.

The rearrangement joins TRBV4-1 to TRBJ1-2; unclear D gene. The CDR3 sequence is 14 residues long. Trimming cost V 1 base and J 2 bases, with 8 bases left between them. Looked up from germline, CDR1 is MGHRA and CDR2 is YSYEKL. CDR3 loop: CASSQVSLNYGYTF. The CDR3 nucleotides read TGCGCCAGCAGCCAAGTTTCCCTAAACTATGGCTACACCTTC.

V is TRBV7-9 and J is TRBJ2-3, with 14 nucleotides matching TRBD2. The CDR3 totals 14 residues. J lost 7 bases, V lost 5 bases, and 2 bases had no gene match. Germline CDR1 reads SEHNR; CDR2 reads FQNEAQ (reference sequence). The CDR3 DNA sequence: TGTGCCAGCAGCCGGACTAGCGGGGGGAATACGCAGTATTTT. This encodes CASSRTSGGNTQYF.

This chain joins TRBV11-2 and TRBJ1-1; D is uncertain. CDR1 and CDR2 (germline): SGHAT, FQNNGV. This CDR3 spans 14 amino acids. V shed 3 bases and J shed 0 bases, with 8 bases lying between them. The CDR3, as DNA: TGTGCCAGCAGCTTGACTGATATGAACACTGAAGCTTTCTTT. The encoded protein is CASSLTDMNTEAFF. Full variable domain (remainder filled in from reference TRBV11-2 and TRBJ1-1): EAGVAQSPRYKIIEKRQSVAFWCNPISGHATLYWYQQILGQGPKLLIQFQNNGVVDDSQLPKDRFSAERLKGVDSTLKIQPAKLEDSAVYLCASSLTDMNTEAFFGQGTRLTVV.

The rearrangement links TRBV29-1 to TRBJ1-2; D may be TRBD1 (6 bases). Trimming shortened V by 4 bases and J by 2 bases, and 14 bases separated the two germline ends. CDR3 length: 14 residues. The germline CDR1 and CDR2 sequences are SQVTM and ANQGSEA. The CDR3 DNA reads TGCAGCGTTGGGTCCCAGGGGCAAAACTATGGCTACACCTTC. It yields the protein CSVGSQGQNYGYTF.

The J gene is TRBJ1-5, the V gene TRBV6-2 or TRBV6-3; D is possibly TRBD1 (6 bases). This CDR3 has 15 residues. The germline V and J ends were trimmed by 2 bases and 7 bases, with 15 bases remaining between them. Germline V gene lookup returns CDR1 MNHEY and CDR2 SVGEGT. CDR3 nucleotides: TGTGCCAGCAGTTACGACCAGGCTCAGGGGCAGCCCCAGCATTTT. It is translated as CASSYDQAQGQPQHF.

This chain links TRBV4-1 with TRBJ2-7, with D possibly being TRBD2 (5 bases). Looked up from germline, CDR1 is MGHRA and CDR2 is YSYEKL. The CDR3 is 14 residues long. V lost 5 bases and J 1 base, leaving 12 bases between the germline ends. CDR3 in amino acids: CASSSHGESYEQYF. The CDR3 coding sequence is TGCGCCAGCAGCTCCCACGGGGAGTCCTACGAGCAGTACTTC.

The CDR3, as DNA: TGTGCCTCCTCGACAGGGAACACTGAAGCTTTCTTT. Translated: CASSTGNTEAFF. The V call is TRBV10-3, the J call TRBJ1-1; TRBD1 might be the D (6 bases). This CDR3 is built from 12 residues. Between the trimmed V and J ends, which lost 11 bases and 1 base, there was a span of 11 bases. CDR1 is ENHRY, CDR2 SYGVKD, per germline.

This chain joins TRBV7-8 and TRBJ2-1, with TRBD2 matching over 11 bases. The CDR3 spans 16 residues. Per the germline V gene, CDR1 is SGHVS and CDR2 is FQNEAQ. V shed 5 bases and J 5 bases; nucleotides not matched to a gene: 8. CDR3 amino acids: CASSRRPGLADNEQFF. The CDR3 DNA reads TGTGCCAGCAGCCGACGACCGGGACTAGCGGACAATGAGCAGTTCTTC.

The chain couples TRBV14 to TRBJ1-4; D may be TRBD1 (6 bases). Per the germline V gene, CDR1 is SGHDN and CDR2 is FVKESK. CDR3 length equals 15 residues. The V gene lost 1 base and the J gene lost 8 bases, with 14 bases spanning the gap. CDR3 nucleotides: TGTGCCAGCAGCCAAGTCAAGGGGGAAGGGGAAAAACTGTTTTTT. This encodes CASSQVKGEGEKLFF.

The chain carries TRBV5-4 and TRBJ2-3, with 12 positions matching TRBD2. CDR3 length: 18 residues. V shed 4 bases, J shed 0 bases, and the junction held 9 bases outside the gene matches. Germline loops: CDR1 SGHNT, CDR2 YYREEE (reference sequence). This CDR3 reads CASSPGLAGGGSTDTQYF. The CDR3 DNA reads TGTGCCAGCAGCCCGGGCCTAGCGGGGGGGGGTAGCACAGATACGCAGTATTTT. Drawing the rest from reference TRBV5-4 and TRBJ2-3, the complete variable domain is ETGVTQSPTHLIKTRGQQVTLRCSSQSGHNTVSWYQQALGQGPQFIFQYYREEENGRGNFPPRFSGLQFPNYSSELNVNALELDDSALYLCASSPGLAGGGSTDTQYFGPGTRLTVL.

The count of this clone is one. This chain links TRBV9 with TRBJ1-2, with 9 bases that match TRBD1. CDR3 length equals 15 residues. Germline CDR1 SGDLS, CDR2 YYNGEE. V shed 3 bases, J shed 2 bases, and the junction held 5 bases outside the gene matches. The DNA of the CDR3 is TGTGCCAGCAGCGCCGGGACAGGGTTGAACTATGGCTACACCTTC. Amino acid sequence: CASSAGTGLNYGYTF.

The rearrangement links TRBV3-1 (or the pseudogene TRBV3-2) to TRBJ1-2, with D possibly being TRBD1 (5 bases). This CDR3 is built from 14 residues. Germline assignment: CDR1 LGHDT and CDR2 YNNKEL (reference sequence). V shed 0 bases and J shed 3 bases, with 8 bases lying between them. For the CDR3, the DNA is TGTGCCAGCAGCCAAGAAAGGGGATACTATGGCTACACCTTC. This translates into CASSQERGYYGYTF.

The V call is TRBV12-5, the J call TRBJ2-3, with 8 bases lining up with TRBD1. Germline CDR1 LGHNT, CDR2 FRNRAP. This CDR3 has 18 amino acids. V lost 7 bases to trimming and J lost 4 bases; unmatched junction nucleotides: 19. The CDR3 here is CASDIPPETGVYADTQYF. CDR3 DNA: TGTGCTAGTGACATCCCCCCCGAGACAGGGGTATATGCAGATACGCAGTATTTT.

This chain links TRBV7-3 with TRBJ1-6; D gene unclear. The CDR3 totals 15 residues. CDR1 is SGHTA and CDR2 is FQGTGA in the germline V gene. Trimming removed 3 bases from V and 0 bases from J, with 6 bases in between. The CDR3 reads CASSLGSSYNSPLHF. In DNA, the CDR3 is TGTGCCAGCAGCTTGGGGAGCTCCTATAATTCACCCCTCCACTTT. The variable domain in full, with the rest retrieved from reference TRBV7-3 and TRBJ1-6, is GAGVSQTPSNKVTEKGKYVELRCDPISGHTALYWYRQSLGQGPEFLIYFQGTGAADDSGLPNDRFFAVRPEGSVSTLKIQRTERGDSAVYLCASSLGSSYNSPLHFGNGTRLTVT.

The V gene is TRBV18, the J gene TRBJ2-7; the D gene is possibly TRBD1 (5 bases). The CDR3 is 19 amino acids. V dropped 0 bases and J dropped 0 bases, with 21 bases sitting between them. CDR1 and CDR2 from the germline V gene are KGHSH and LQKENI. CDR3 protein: CASSPPVWGPQSGSYEQYF. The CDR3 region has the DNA TGTGCCAGCTCACCACCCGTCTGGGGCCCCCAAAGTGGCTCCTACGAGCAGTACTTC.

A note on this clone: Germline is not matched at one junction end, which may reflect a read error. In nucleotides, the CDR3 is TGTGCTAGCAGCTTGAGAACCAGGGGCGGCGGGGCCAACGTCCTGACTTTC. Its protein product is CASSLRTRGGGANVLTF. This chain uses TRBV7-7 with TRBJ2-6; maybe TRBD1 (6 bases). The CDR3 extends over 17 amino acids. Germline V gene sequence: CDR1 SSHAT, CDR2 FNYEAQ (reference sequence).